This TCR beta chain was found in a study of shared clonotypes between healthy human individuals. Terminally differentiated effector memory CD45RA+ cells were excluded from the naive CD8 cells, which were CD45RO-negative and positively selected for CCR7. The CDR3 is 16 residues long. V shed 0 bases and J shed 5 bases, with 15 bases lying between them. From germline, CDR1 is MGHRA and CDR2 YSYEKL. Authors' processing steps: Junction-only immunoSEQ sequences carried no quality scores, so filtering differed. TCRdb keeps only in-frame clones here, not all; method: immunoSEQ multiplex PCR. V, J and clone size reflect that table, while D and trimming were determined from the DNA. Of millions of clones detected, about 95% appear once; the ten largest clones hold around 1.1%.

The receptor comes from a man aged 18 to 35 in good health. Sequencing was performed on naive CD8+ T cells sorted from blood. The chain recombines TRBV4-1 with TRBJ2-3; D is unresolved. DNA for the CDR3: TGCGCCAGCAGCCAAGAATCGGCCCGATTAGGAGATACGCAGTATTTT. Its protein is CASSQESARLGDTQYF.